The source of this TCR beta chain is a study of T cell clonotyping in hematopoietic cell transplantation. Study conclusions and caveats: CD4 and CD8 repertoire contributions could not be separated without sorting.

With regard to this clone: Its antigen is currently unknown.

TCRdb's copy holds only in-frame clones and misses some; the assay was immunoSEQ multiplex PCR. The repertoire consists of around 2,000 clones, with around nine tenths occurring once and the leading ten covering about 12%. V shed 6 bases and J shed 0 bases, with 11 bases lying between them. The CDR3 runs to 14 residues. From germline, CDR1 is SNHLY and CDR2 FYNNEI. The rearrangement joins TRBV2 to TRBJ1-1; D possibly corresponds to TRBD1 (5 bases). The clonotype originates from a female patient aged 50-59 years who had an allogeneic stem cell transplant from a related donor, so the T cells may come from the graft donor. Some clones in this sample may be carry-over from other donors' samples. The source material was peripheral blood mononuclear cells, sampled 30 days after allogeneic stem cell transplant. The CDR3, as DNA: TGTGCCAGCAGGGAGGGGCGAATGAACACTGAAGCTTTCTTT. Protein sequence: CASREGRMNTEAFF.